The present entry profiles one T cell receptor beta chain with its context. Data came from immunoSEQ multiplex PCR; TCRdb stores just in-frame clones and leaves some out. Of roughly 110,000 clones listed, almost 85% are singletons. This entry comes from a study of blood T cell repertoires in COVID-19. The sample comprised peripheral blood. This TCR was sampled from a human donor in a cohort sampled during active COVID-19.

The chain's CDR3 is CASSLTQGAPHYEQYF. Here the CDR3 DNA reads TGTGCCAGCAGCTTGACCCAGGGGGCGCCTCATTACGAGCAGTACTTC. The V call is TRBV7-2, the J call TRBJ2-7; 8 bases fit TRBD1. V gave up 3 bases and J gave up 4 bases; unmatched junction bases: 11. Germline CDR1 and CDR2: SGHTA and FQGNSA. CDR3 size: 16 residues.